The 2 T cell receptor beta chains listed next were all sequenced from one sample in a study of blood T cell repertoires in COVID-19. TCRdb's copy holds only in-frame clones and misses some; the assay was immunoSEQ multiplex PCR. The sample shows roughly 150,000 clones, approximately 90% of them seen only once. Specimen: peripheral blood. The receptor source for this set is a man aged 45-60 years who had recovered from COVID-19.

This clone was observed a single time. This chain links TRBV7-2 with TRBJ2-5; TRBD2 matches 12 bases. Germline CDR1 SGHTA, CDR2 FQGNSA. V trimming: 1 base; J trimming: 3 bases; junction bases outside the gene matches: 9. CDR3 length equals 18 residues. The CDR3 loop reads CASSLDRASGGVEETQYF. DNA of the CDR3: TGTGCCAGCAGCTTAGACCGGGCTAGCGGGGGGGTCGAAGAGACCCAGTACTTC.

The chain joins TRBV10-1 to TRBJ2-1; 11 bases fit TRBD2. The CDR3 runs to 16 residues. Losses at the gene ends were 0 bases for V and 7 bases for J; bases not matched to a gene: 5. The germline CDR1 and CDR2 sequences are WNHNN and SYGVQD (reference sequence). The CDR3 sequence is CASSESGLAGSNEQFF. Written as DNA, the CDR3 is TGCGCCAGCAGTGAGTCTGGACTAGCGGGTTCAAATGAGCAGTTCTTC.